This T cell receptor (beta chain) was observed in a study of T-cell reconstitution after alpha-beta-depleted transplantation in children. Study conclusions and caveats: From surviving recipient T cells and thymic progenitors came the high day-60 TCRbeta diversity observed in some patients. After transplant, at about two months, alpha-beta T cells were reportedly derived from several hundred expanded graft clones.

This clonotype was seen many times. No antigen is known for it. Construction of the TCRbeta library involved unique molecular identifiers. TCRdb reprocessed the PCR reads via MiXCR and lists one record per CDR3 protein. The table lists 200,000 to 250,000 distinct CDR3 sequences, approximately 11% of them singletons. The CDR3 extends over 14 amino acids. The V end was cut by 5 bases, the J end by 4 bases, with 13 bases between. Germline V gene lookup returns CDR1 SSHAT and CDR2 FNYEAQ (reference sequence). The sequencing here drew on PBMCs, taken before TCRalphabeta/CD19-depleted stem cell transplant. The receptor was derived from a child under two years old with acute myeloid leukemia, due to receive a stem cell transplant. J is TRBJ2-3 and V is TRBV7-7; D may match TRBD1 or TRBD2 (5 bases each). The DNA for the CDR3 is TGTGCCAGCAGCGCGACAGACGGGGCAGATACGCAGTATTTT. This encodes CASSATDGADTQYF.